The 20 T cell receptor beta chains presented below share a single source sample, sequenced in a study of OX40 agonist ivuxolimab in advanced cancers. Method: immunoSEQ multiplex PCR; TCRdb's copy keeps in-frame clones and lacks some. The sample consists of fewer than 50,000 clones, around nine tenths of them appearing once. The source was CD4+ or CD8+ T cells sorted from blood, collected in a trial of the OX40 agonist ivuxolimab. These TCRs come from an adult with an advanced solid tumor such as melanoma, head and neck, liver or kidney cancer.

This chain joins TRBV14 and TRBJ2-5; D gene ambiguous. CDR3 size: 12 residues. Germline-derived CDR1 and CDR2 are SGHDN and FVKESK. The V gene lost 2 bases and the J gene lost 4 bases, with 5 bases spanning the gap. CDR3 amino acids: CASSQLGETQYF. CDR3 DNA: TGTGCCAGCAGCCAATTGGGAGAGACCCAGTACTTC.

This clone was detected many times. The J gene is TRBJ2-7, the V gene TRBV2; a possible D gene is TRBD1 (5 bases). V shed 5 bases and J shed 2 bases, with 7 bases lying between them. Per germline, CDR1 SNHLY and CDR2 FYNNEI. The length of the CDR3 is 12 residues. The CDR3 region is CASSYRTYEQYF. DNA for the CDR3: TGTGCCAGCAGTTACAGGACCTACGAGCAGTACTTC.

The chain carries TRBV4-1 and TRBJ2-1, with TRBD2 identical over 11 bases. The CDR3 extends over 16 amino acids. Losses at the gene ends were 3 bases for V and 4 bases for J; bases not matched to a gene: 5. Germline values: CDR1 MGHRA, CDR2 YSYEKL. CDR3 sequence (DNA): TGCGCCAGCAGCCACCCTCTAGCGGGGGGTTACAATGAGCAGTTCTTC. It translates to CASSHPLAGGYNEQFF.

CDR3: CASSESFGAPQHF. The CDR3, as DNA: TGCGCCAGCAGTGAGTCTTTTGGTGCGCCCCAGCATTTT. The chain recombines TRBV10-1 with TRBJ1-5, with D uncertain. The V gene's germline CDR1 is WNHNN and CDR2 SYGVQD (reference sequence). The V and J ends lost 0 bases and 9 bases respectively, with 9 bases between them. This CDR3 is built from 13 residues.

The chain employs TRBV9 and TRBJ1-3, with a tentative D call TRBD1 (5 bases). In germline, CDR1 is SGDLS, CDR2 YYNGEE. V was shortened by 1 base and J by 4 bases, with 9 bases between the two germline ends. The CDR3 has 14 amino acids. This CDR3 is CASSVQGTGNTIYF. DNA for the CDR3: TGTGCCAGCAGCGTACAGGGAACGGGAAACACCATATATTTT.

The CDR3 loop reads CASSLRLNTEAFF. The CDR3 DNA reads as TGTGCCAGCAGCCTGCGGCTGAACACTGAAGCTTTCTTT. The chain couples TRBV7-9 to TRBJ1-1; D gene ambiguous. The germline V gene has CDR1 SEHNR and CDR2 FQNEAQ (reference sequence). Trimming pared 5 bases from V and 0 bases from J, leaving 7 bases between. The CDR3 contains 13 residues.

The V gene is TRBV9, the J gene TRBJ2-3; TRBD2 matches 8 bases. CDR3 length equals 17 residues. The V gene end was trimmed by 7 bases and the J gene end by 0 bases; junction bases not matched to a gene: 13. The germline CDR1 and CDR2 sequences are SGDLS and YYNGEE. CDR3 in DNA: TGTGCCAGCTCACGGGCGGGGGGAAAAACTAGCACAGATACGCAGTATTTT. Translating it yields CASSRAGGKTSTDTQYF.

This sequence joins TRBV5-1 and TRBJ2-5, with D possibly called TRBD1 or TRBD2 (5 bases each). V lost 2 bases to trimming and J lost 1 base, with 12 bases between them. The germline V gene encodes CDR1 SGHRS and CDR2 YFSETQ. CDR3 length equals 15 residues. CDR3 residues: CASSLPGTTQETQYF. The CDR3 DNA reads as TGCGCCAGCAGCTTACCCGGGACGACCCAAGAGACCCAGTACTTC.

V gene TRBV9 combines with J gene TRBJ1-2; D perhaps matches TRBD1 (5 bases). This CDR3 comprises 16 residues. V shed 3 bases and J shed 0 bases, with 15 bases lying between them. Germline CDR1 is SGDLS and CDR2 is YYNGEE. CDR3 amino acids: CASSAGGVLANYGYTF. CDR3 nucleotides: TGTGCCAGCAGCGCCGGAGGGGTCCTGGCTAACTATGGCTACACCTTC.

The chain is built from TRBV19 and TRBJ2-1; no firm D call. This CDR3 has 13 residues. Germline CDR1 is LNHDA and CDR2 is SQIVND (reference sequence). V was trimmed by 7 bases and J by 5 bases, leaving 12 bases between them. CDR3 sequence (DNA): TGTGCCAGTAAGGGTGGGCAGAACAATGAGCAGTTCTTC. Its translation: CASKGGQNNEQFF.

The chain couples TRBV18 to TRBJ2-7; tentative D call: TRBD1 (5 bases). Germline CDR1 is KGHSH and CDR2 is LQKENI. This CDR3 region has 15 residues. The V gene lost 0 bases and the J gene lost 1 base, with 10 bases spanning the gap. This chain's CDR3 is CASSPPSQGSYEQYF. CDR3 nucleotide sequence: TGTGCCAGCTCACCACCGAGTCAGGGTTCCTACGAGCAGTACTTC.

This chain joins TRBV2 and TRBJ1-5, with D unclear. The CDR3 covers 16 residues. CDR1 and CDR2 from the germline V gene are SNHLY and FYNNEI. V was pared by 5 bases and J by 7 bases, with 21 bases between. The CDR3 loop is CASSSRRGTGVQPQHF. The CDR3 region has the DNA TGTGCCAGCAGTTCTAGACGTGGTACCGGGGTACAGCCCCAGCATTTT.

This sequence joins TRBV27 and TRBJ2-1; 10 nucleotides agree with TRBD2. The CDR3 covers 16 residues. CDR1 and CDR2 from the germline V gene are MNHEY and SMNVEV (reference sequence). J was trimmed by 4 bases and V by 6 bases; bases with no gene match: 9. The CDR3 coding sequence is TGTGCCAGCAGGGTCAAAGCGGGAGGGTATTACAATGAGCAGTTCTTC. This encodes CASRVKAGGYYNEQFF.

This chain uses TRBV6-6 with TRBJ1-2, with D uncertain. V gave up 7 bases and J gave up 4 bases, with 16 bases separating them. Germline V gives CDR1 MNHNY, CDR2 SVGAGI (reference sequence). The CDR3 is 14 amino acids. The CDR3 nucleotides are TGTGCCAGCACCACTCTAGGCTCCGGCTATGGCTACACCTTC. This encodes CASTTLGSGYGYTF.

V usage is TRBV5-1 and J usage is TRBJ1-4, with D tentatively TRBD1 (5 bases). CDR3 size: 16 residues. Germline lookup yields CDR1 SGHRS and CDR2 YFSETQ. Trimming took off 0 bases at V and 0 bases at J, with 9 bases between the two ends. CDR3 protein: CASSLGQSATNEKLFF. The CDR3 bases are TGCGCCAGCAGCTTGGGACAGAGCGCAACTAATGAAAAACTGTTTTTT. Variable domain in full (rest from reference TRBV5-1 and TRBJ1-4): KAGVTQTPRYLIKTRGQQVTLSCSPISGHRSVSWYQQTPGQGLQFLFEYFSETQRNKGNFPGRFSGRQFSNSRSEMNVSTLELGDSALYLCASSLGQSATNEKLFFGSGTQLSVL.

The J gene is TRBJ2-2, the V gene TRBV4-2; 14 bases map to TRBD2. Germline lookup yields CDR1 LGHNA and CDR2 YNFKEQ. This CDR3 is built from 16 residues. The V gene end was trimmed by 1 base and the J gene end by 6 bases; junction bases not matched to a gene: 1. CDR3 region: CASSQGLAGGPGELFF. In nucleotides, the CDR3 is TGTGCCAGCAGCCAAGGACTAGCGGGGGGGCCCGGGGAGCTGTTTTTT.

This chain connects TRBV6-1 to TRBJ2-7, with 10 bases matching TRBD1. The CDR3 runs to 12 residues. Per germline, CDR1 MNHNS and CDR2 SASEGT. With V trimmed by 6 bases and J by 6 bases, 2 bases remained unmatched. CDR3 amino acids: CASSRTGGEQYF. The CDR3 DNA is TGTGCCAGCAGCAGGACAGGGGGCGAGCAGTACTTC.

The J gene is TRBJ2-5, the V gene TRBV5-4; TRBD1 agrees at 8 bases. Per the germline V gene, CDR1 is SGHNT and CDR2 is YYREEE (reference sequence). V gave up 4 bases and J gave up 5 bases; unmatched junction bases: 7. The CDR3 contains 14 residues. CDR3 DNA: TGTGCCAGCAGCCCCGACAGGGGCTGGGAGACCCAGTACTTC. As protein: CASSPDRGWETQYF.

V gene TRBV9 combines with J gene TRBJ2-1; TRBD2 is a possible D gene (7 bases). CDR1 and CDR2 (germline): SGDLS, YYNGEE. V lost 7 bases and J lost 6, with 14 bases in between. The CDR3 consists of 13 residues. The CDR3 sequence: CASRGGLTNEQFF. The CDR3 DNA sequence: TGTGCCAGCCGAGGGGGACTAACCAATGAGCAGTTCTTC.

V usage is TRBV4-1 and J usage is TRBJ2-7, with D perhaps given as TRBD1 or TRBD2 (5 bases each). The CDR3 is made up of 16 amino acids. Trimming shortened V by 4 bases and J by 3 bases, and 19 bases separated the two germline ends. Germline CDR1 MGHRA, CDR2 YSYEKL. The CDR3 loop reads CASSPGRLVRGYEQYF. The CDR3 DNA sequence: TGCGCCAGCAGCCCGGGACGGTTAGTACGGGGCTACGAGCAGTACTTC.